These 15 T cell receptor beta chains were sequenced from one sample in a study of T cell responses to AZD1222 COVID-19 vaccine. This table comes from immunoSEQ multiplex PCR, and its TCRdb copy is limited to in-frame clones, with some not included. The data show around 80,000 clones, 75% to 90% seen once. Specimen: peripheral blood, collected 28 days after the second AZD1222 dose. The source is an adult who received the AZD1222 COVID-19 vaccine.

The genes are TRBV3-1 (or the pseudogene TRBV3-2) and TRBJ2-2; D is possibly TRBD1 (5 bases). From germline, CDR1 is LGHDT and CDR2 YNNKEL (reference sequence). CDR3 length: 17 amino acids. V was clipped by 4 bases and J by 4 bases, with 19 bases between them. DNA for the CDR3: TGTGCCAGCAGCCCCCACCGGAGACAGTCATTCACCGGGGAGCTGTTTTTT. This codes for CASSPHRRQSFTGELFF.

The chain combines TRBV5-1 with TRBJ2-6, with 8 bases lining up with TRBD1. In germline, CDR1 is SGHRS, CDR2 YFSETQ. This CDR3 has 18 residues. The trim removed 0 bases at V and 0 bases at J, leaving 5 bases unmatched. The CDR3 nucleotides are TGCGCCAGCAGCTTGGCCGGGACAGGCACCTCTGGGGCCAACGTCCTGACTTTC. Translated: CASSLAGTGTSGANVLTF.

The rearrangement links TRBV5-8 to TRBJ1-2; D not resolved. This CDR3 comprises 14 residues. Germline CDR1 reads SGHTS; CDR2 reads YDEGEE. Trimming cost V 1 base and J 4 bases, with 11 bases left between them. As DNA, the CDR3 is TGTGCCAGCAGCTTGTACGGAGAGACCTATGGCTACACCTTC. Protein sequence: CASSLYGETYGYTF. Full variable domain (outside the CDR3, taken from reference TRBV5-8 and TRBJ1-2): EAGVTQSPTHLIKTRGQQATLRCSPISGHTSVYWYQQALGLGLQFLLWYDEGEERNRGNFPPRFSGRQFPNYSSELNVNALELEDSALYLCASSLYGETYGYTFGSGTRLTVV.

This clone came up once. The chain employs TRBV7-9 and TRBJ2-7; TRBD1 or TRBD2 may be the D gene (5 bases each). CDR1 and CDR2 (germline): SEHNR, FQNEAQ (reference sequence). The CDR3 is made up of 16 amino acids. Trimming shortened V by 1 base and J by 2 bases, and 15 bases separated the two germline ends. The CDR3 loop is CASSLVGAGAAYEQYF. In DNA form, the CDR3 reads TGTGCCAGCAGCTTAGTTGGGGCAGGAGCGGCCTACGAGCAGTACTTC.

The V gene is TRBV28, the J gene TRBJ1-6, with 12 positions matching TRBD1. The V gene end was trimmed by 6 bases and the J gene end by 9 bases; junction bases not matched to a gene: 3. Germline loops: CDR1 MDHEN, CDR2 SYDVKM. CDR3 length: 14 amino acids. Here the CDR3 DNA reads TGTGCCAGCAGCCGGGACAGGGGGCCTTCACCCCTCCACTTT. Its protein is CASSRDRGPSPLHF.

The CDR3 protein is CASSYYLRRTENTEAFF. CDR3 nucleotides: TGTGCCAGCAGTTACTATCTAAGACGGACAGAGAACACTGAAGCTTTCTTT. The chain uses TRBV6-2 or TRBV6-3 and TRBJ1-1; D is possibly TRBD1 (6 bases). Germline V gives CDR1 MNHEY, CDR2 SVGEGT. The length of the CDR3 is 17 residues. V was clipped by 1 base and J by 1 base, with 16 bases between them.

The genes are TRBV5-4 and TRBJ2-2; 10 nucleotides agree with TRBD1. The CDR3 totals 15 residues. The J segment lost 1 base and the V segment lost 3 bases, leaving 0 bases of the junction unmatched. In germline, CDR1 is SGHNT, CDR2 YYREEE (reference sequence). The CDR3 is CASSWDRGNTGELFF. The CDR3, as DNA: TGTGCCAGCAGCTGGGACAGGGGGAACACCGGGGAGCTGTTTTTT.

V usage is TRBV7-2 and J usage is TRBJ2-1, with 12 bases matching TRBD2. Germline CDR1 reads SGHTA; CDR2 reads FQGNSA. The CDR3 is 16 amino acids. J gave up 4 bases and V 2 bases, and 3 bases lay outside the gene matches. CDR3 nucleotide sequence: TGTGCCAGCAGCTTAAGGGGACTAGCGGGTTACAATGAGCAGTTCTTC. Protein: CASSLRGLAGYNEQFF.

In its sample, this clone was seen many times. The CDR3: CASTSGGQGNQPQHF. CDR3 bases: TGTGCCAGCACCTCTGGGGGACAGGGAAATCAGCCCCAGCATTTT. The V gene is TRBV5-5, the J gene TRBJ1-5; 9 bases fit TRBD1. CDR1 and CDR2 (germline): SGHKS, YYEKEE (reference sequence). The CDR3 sequence is 15 residues long. Trimming at V came to 6 bases and at J to 4 bases, leaving 8 bases not matched to a gene.

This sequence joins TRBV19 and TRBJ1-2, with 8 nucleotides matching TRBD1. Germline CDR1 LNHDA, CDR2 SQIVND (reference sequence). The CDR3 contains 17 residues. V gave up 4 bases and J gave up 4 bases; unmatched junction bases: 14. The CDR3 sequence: CASSTSDRVLFLYGYTF. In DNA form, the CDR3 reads TGTGCCAGTAGTACTTCGGACAGGGTCCTATTCCTCTATGGCTACACCTTC.

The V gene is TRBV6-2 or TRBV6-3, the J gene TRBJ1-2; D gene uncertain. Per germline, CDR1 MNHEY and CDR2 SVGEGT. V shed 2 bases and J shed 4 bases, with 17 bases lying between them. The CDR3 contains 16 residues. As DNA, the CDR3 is TGTGCCAGCAGTTACCCCGCATCTGGATCAAGCTATGGCTACACCTTC. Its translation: CASSYPASGSSYGYTF.

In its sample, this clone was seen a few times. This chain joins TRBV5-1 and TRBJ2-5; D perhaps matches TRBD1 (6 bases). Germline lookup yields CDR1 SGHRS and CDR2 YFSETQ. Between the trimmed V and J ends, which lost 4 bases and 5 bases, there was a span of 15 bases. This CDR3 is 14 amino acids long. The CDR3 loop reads CASSARGRTETQYF. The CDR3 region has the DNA TGCGCCAGCAGCGCCAGGGGAAGAACGGAGACCCAGTACTTC. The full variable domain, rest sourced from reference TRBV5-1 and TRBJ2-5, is KAGVTQTPRYLIKTRGQQVTLSCSPISGHRSVSWYQQTPGQGLQFLFEYFSETQRNKGNFPGRFSGRQFSNSRSEMNVSTLELGDSALYLCASSARGRTETQYFGPGTRLLVL.

The CDR3 DNA follows: TGTGCCAGCAGTTTATCGGGGGACAGGGGGCGTCGGCAGTACTTC. This codes for CASSLSGDRGRRQYF. This chain joins TRBV27 and TRBJ2-7; 12 bases are a match to TRBD1. Trimming took 0 bases from V and 9 from J; bases not matched to a gene: 6. The CDR3 sequence is 15 residues long. The germline gives CDR1 MNHEY, CDR2 SMNVEV (reference sequence).

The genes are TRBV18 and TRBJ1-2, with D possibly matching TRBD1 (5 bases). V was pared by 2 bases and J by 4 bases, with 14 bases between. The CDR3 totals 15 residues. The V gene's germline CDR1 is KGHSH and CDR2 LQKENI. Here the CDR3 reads CASSPSDGGTYGYTF. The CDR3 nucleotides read TGTGCCAGCTCACCATCCGATGGGGGGACCTATGGCTACACCTTC.

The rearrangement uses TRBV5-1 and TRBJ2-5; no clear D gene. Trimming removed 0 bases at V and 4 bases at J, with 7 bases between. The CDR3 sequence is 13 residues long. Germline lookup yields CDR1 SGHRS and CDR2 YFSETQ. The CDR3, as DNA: TGCGCCAGCAGCTTGGTGTTAGGAGAGACCCAGTACTTC. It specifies CASSLVLGETQYF.